Listed below are T cell receptor beta chains from one sample, sequenced in a study of blood T cells in healthy people across ages. Each CDR3 protein is one row after TCRdb ran MiXCR on the 5' RACE reads. The sample shows roughly 800,000 distinct CDR3 sequences, over 45% of them seen only once. The specimen sequenced was blood. These receptors all come from a young man in good health. Each CDR3 is given with its conserved first and last residue. D genes are given only for firm matches. Clone size appears in some rows only: once, few, many, or a class for an expanded clone.

CDR3: CASSPGTLDDYTF
DNA: TGTGCCAGCAGTCCCGGGACATTAGACGACTACACCTTC
J: TRBJ1-2
V: TRBV27
size: few
D: .

CDR3: CASSQDEAGIADTQYF
DNA: TGTGCCAGCAGCCAAGATGAAGCGGGGATCGCAGATACGCAGTATTTT
J: TRBJ2-3
V: TRBV4-2
size: few
D: TRBD2

CDR3: CASERGRQPQHF
DNA: TGTGCCAGCGAACGGGGGCGTCAGCCCCAGCATTTT
J: TRBJ1-5
V: TRBV25-1
size: .
D: .

CDR3: CASTNTEQMNTEAFF
DNA: TGTGCCAGCACCAATACCGAGCAAATGAACACTGAAGCTTTCTTT
J: TRBJ1-1
V: TRBV6-5
size: .
D: .

CDR3: CASSSPTATGEQYF
DNA: TGTGCCAGCAGTTCCCCGACGGCCACGGGCGAGCAGTACTTC
J: TRBJ2-7
V: TRBV27
size: .
D: .

CDR3: CASSMGTIPDTQYF
DNA: TGTGCCAGCAGTATGGGGACTATTCCAGATACGCAGTATTTT
J: TRBJ2-3
V: TRBV12-3/TRBV12-4
size: .
D: TRBD2

CDR3: CSARDFNRGSLLYEQYF
DNA: TGCAGTGCTAGAGATTTTAACAGGGGGTCTTTATTATACGAGCAGTACTTC
J: TRBJ2-7
V: TRBV20-1
size: .
D: TRBD1

CDR3: CTSGRGQLRFYGYTF
DNA: TGTACCAGTGGTCGCGGACAGTTGAGATTCTATGGCTACACCTTC
J: TRBJ1-2
V: TRBV19
size: .
D: .

CDR3: CASSLEQGRGEKLFF
DNA: TGTGCCAGCAGCCTCGAACAGGGCCGGGGGGAAAAACTGTTTTTT
J: TRBJ1-4
V: TRBV4-2
size: .
D: .

CDR3: CASTPWGTGPEKLFF
DNA: TGCGCCAGCACCCCCTGGGGGACAGGCCCCGAAAAACTGTTTTTT
J: TRBJ1-4
V: TRBV5-1
size: few
D: TRBD1

CDR3: CASRTGGSFHEQYF
DNA: TGTGCCAGCAGGACGGGAGGCAGTTTCCACGAGCAGTACTTC
J: TRBJ2-7
V: TRBV6-5
size: few
D: TRBD2

CDR3: CASSESGSPSGSIQYF
DNA: TGTGCCAGCAGTGAATCTGGCTCACCGAGCGGGAGCATTCAGTACTTC
J: TRBJ2-4
V: TRBV25-1
size: .
D: TRBD2

CDR3: CSAEGVAGAPFPYEQYF
DNA: TGCAGTGCTGAGGGAGTAGCGGGAGCCCCCTTTCCCTACGAGCAGTACTTC
J: TRBJ2-7
V: TRBV20-1
size: .
D: TRBD2

CDR3: CASSGLDRPVETQYF
DNA: TGTGCCAGCAGCGGACTGGACAGGCCAGTTGAGACCCAGTACTTC
J: TRBJ2-5
V: TRBV5-6
size: once
D: TRBD1

CDR3: CAIRDHRGFQETQYF
DNA: TGTGCCATCAGGGATCACAGGGGGTTCCAAGAGACCCAGTACTTC
J: TRBJ2-5
V: TRBV10-3
size: .
D: TRBD1

CDR3: CASSIAGSQETQYF
DNA: TGTGCCAGCAGCATAGCGGGCTCTCAAGAGACCCAGTACTTC
J: TRBJ2-5
V: TRBV25-1
size: .
D: TRBD2

CDR3: CASSFGVAGDVEYF
DNA: TGTGCCAGCAGTTTCGGGGTGGCAGGAGATGTGGAGTATTTT
J: TRBJ2-3
V: TRBV12-3/TRBV12-4
size: .
D: .

CDR3: CASSLSPGQGSPRGGYTF
DNA: TGTGCCAGCAGCCTAAGCCCGGGACAGGGCTCACCCCGGGGAGGCTACACCTTC
J: TRBJ1-2
V: TRBV27
size: few
D: TRBD1

CDR3: CASSSRLGQFF
DNA: TGTGCCAGCAGCTCCCGATTGGGGCAGTTCTTC
J: TRBJ2-1
V: TRBV7-2
size: .
D: .

CDR3: CASSLVSGIRDTQYF
DNA: TGTGCCAGCAGCTTAGTGTCGGGGATTCGAGATACGCAGTATTTT
J: TRBJ2-3
V: TRBV7-2
size: few
D: .

CDR3: CSAYEASGHERFF
DNA: TGCAGTGCTTACGAGGCTAGCGGCCACGAGCGGTTCTTC
J: TRBJ2-1
V: TRBV20-1
size: .
D: TRBD2

CDR3: CASSDRESGANVLTF
DNA: TGTGCCAGCAGTGACCGGGAGAGTGGGGCCAACGTCCTGACTTTC
J: TRBJ2-6
V: TRBV6-4
size: .
D: .

CDR3: CASSYSSGGLNYGYTF
DNA: TGTGCCAGCAGTTACTCGAGCGGGGGTCTAAACTATGGCTACACCTTC
J: TRBJ1-2
V: TRBV6-5
size: .
D: .

CDR3: CASSLLSEAFF
DNA: TGTGCCAGCAGCCTGTTAAGTGAAGCTTTCTTT
J: TRBJ1-1
V: TRBV13
size: .
D: .

CDR3: CSTEVETQYF
DNA: TGCAGCACAGAGGTCGAGACCCAGTACTTC
J: TRBJ2-5
V: TRBV29-1
size: many
D: .

CDR3: CASSLVNRQETQYF
DNA: TGTGCCAGCAGCTTAGTAAACAGGCAAGAGACCCAGTACTTC
J: TRBJ2-5
V: TRBV7-9
size: .
D: .

CDR3: CASSRPHSYEQYF
DNA: TGTGCCAGCAGCCGTCCCCACTCCTACGAGCAGTACTTC
J: TRBJ2-7
V: TRBV5-6
size: .
D: .

CDR3: CATSDPRDPLDIQYF
DNA: TGTGCCACCAGTGATCCGAGGGATCCTTTGGACATTCAGTACTTC
J: TRBJ2-4
V: TRBV24-1
size: .
D: .

CDR3: CAARLEGEQYF
DNA: TGCGCTGCTCGGCTGGAGGGAGAGCAGTACTTC
J: TRBJ2-7
V: TRBV5-1
size: .
D: .

CDR3: CSARVTRDRGPGTGELFF
DNA: TGCAGTGCTAGAGTCACCCGGGACAGGGGGCCAGGCACCGGGGAGCTGTTTTTT
J: TRBJ2-2
V: TRBV20-1
size: .
D: TRBD1

CDR3: CASSLVGFAEQFF
DNA: TGCGCCAGCAGCTTGGTAGGGTTCGCTGAGCAGTTCTTC
J: TRBJ2-1
V: TRBV5-1
size: few
D: .

CDR3: CSVGGGLYEQYF
DNA: TGCAGCGTTGGGGGGGGACTCTACGAGCAGTACTTC
J: TRBJ2-7
V: TRBV29-1
size: .
D: TRBD2

CDR3: CASSYPGQYGYTF
DNA: TGTGCCAGCAGTTACCCCGGACAGTATGGCTACACCTTC
J: TRBJ1-2
V: TRBV6-5
size: .
D: .

CDR3: CASSAGLAGGTSTDTQYF
DNA: TGTGCCAGCAGCGCGGGACTAGCGGGAGGGACTAGCACAGATACGCAGTATTTT
J: TRBJ2-3
V: TRBV9
size: .
D: TRBD2

CDR3: CASSLVSPRANYGYTF
DNA: TGTGCCAGCAGCTTAGTATCCCCCCGGGCTAACTATGGCTACACCTTC
J: TRBJ1-2
V: TRBV7-2
size: .
D: .

CDR3: CASSVGASGNLQETQYF
DNA: TGTGCCAGCAGCGTAGGGGCTAGCGGGAATCTACAAGAGACCCAGTACTTC
J: TRBJ2-5
V: TRBV9
size: .
D: TRBD2

CDR3: CASSATSGRPDTQYF
DNA: TGTGCCAGCAGTGCAACTAGCGGCCGACCAGATACGCAGTATTTT
J: TRBJ2-3
V: TRBV28
size: .
D: TRBD2

CDR3: CASSVAVGSIIGELFF
DNA: TGTGCCAGCAGCGTAGCTGTAGGGTCTATTATCGGGGAGCTGTTTTTT
J: TRBJ2-2
V: TRBV9
size: .
D: .

CDR3: CSVVEPTANYGYTF
DNA: TGCAGCGTTGTAGAGCCGACGGCGAACTATGGCTACACCTTC
J: TRBJ1-2
V: TRBV29-1
size: .
D: .

CDR3: CSVAPYWPDTQYF
DNA: TGCAGCGTTGCTCCGTATTGGCCAGATACGCAGTATTTT
J: TRBJ2-3
V: TRBV29-1
size: .
D: .

CDR3: CSFPRGAGETQYF
DNA: TGCAGTTTCCCAAGGGGGGCAGGAGAGACCCAGTACTTC
J: TRBJ2-5
V: TRBV29-1
size: few
D: .